The rows below give T cell receptor beta chains drawn from one sample of a study of cytotoxic CD8 clonotypes in ibrutinib-treated CLL. Clones were sequenced by immunoSEQ multiplex PCR, and TCRdb holds only the in-frame ones, with some missing. The sample carries some 120,000 clones, under 90% recorded once. The sample consisted of PBMCs, taken after 24 months of ibrutinib treatment. These receptors all stem from a human donor with chronic lymphocytic leukemia. The CDR3 runs from the conserved cysteine through the conserved F or W. The D gene is left open where the match is weak. The size field is filled for only some rows; it gives once, few, many or a size class.

D	size	V	J	DNA	CDR3
-	-	TRBV4-3	TRBJ1-4	TGCGCCAGCAGCAAAAACAGAGTTAATAATGAAAAACTGTTTTTT	CASSKNRVNNEKLFF
-	-	TRBV7-9	TRBJ2-7	TGTGCCAGCAGCTTGAGAGACTCCTACGAGCAGTACTTC	CASSLRDSYEQYF
-	once	TRBV5-8	TRBJ2-3	TGTGCCAGCAGCCAGGGCTCTTACACAGATACGCAGTATTTT	CASSQGSYTDTQYF
-	-	TRBV5-1	TRBJ2-3	TGCGCCAGCAGCTTGAGTGGTTGGGATACGCAGTATTTT	CASSLSGWDTQYF
-	-	TRBV10-2	TRBJ2-1	TGCGCCAGCAGTGAGCGGGGGGCACCCACGAATGAGCAGTTCTTC	CASSERGAPTNEQFF
TRBD1	once	TRBV18	TRBJ2-4	TGTGCCAGCTCACCACTCAGGGGGTTGCAAAACATTCAGTACTTC	CASSPLRGLQNIQYF
-	-	TRBV5-4	TRBJ1-2	TGTGCCAGCAGCCCCCGAGGGAACTATGGCTACACCTTC	CASSPRGNYGYTF
-	once	TRBV5-4	TRBJ1-1	TGTGCCAGCAGTTCAAAAAACAGGGACGGCACTGAAGCTTTCTTT	CASSSKNRDGTEAFF
TRBD1	-	TRBV4-2	TRBJ2-2	TGTGCCAGCAGCCAGGCCCGCGATCCGGGACAGGGGGCCGGGGAGCTGTTTTTT	CASSQARDPGQGAGELFF
-	-	TRBV9	TRBJ2-3	TGTGCCAGCAGCGCCAGGGGGGCCTCAGATACGCAGTATTTT	CASSARGASDTQYF
-	-	TRBV19	TRBJ2-3	TGTGCCAGTAGTATAGGGCAGGGCTCCACAGATACGCAGTATTTT	CASSIGQGSTDTQYF
-	-	TRBV6-1	TRBJ2-1	TGTGCCAGCGGAAAGTACAATGAGCAGTTCTTC	CASGKYNEQFF
-	-	TRBV7-2	TRBJ2-2	TGTGCCAGCAGCTTAGCGGGGGCCGACACCGGGGAGCTGTTTTTT	CASSLAGADTGELFF
TRBD1	-	TRBV6-5	TRBJ2-1	TGTGCCAGCTCAAGACAGGGACCTAACTACAATGAGCAGTTCTTC	CASSRQGPNYNEQFF
-	-	TRBV28	TRBJ1-5	TGTGCCAGCCGAAAGGGCCGCGGGTGGGCTCAGCCCCAGCATTTT	CASRKGRGWAQPQHF
-	-	TRBV7-9	TRBJ2-7	TGTGCCAGCAGCCTCCAGGGCTACGAGCAGTACTTC	CASSLQGYEQYF
-	-	TRBV21-1	TRBJ2-7	TGTGCCAGCCTTGACAGGGTCAAGGACGAGCAGTACTTC	CASLDRVKDEQYF
TRBD1	many	TRBV7-7	TRBJ2-5	TGTGCCAGCAGCTTAGGGACAGGGCTGGAGACCCAGTACTTC	CASSLGTGLETQYF
-	-	TRBV5-4	TRBJ1-4	TGTGCCAGCAGCTTGGCGGGGACGGATGAAAAACTGTTTTTT	CASSLAGTDEKLFF
TRBD1	-	TRBV28	TRBJ2-5	TGTGCCAGCAGTTCACAGGGGGCGCGGAACCAAGAGACCCAGTACTTC	CASSSQGARNQETQYF
-	-	TRBV5-1	TRBJ2-2	TGCGCCAGCAGCACTCTGGGGTCCCATATTCCCGGGGAGCTGTTTTTT	CASSTLGSHIPGELFF
-	-	TRBV10-3	TRBJ2-1	TGTGCCATCAGTGAATTTGGGACTTACAATGAGCAGTTCTTC	CAISEFGTYNEQFF
-	-	TRBV2	TRBJ1-1	TGTGCCAGCAGTGCCCGGGGACCGAACACTGAAGCTTTCTTT	CASSARGPNTEAFF
TRBD1	-	TRBV6-1	TRBJ2-7	TGTGCCAGCAGTAAACAGAGGGGGCGGTACGAGCAGTACTTC	CASSKQRGRYEQYF
-	-	TRBV5-1	TRBJ2-7	TGCGCCAGCAGCTTGGGTGGGACCACCTCCGAGCAGTACTTC	CASSLGGTTSEQYF
TRBD2	-	TRBV6-5	TRBJ2-3	TGTGCCAGCACCGGGGGGTCCTTCCTGCAGTATTTT	CASTGGSFLQYF
-	-	TRBV29-1	TRBJ1-1	TGCAGCGTTGTCCGTCCTACAGGGTCTTATGAAGCTTTCTTT	CSVVRPTGSYEAFF
-	-	TRBV30	TRBJ1-5	TGTGCCTGGAGTTCGGCCAGCCTCGATCAGCCCCAGCATTTT	CAWSSASLDQPQHF
-	once	TRBV5-4	TRBJ1-1	TGTGCCAGCAGCCACACAGGGAGACCCAGGAACACTGAAGCTTTCTTT	CASSHTGRPRNTEAFF
-	-	TRBV29-1	TRBJ2-7	TGCAGCGTTGGTGGTGCCGAGCAGTACTTC	CSVGGAEQYF
TRBD1	-	TRBV27	TRBJ1-3	TGTGCCAGACCAGGGGGGACTTTT	CARPGGTF
TRBD2	once	TRBV7-2	TRBJ2-5	TGTGCCAGCAGCTTAGAAGCGGGGGGGACGGGGACCCAGTACTTC	CASSLEAGGTGTQYF